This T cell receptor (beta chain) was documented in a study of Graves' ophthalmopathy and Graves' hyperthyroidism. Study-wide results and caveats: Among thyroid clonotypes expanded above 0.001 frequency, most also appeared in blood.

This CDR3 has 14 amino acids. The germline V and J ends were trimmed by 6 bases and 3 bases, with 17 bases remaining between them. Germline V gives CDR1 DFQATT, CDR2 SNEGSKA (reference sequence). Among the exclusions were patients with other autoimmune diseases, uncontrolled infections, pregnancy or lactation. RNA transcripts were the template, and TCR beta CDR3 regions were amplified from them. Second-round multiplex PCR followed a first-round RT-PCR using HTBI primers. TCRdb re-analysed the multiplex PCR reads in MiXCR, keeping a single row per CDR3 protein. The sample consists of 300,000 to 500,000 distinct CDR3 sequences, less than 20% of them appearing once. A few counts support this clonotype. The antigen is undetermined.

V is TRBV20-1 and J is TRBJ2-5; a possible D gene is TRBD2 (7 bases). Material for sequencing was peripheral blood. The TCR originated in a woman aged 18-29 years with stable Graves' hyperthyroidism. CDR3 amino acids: CSAIPGGPKETQYF. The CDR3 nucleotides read TGCAGTGCCATCCCCGGGGGGCCCAAAGAGACCCAGTACTTC.